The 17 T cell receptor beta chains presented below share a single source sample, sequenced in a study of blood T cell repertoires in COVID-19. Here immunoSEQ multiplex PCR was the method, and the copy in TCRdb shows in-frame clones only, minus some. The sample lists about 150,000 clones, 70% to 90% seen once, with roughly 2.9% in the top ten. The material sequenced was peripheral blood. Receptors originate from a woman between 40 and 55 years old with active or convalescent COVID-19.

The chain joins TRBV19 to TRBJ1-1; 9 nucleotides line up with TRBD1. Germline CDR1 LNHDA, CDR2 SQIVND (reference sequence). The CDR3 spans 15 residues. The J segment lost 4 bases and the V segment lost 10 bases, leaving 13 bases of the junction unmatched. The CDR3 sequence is CATSNAGTGPTEAFF. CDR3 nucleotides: TGTGCCACATCCAACGCCGGGACAGGGCCCACTGAAGCTTTCTTT.

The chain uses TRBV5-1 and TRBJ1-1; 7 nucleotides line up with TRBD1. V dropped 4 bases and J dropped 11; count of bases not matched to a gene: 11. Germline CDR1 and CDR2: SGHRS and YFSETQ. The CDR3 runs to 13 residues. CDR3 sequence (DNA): TGCGCCAGCAGCGGGACAGTAAACACTGGGGCTTTCTTT. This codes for CASSGTVNTGAFF.

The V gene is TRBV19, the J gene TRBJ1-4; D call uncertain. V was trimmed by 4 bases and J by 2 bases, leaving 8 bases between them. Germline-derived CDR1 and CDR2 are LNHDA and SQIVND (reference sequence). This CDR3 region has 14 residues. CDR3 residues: CASSRRGTNEKLFF. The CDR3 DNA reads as TGTGCCAGTAGTAGACGAGGCACTAATGAAAAACTGTTTTTT.

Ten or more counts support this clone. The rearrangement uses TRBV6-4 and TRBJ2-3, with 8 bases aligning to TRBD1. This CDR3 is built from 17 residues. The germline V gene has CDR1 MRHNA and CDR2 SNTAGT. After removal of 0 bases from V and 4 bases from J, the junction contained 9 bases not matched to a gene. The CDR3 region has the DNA TGTGCCAGCAGTGACTCGAGGGGCCAGGGGGCCCCAGATACGCAGTATTTT. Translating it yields CASSDSRGQGAPDTQYF.

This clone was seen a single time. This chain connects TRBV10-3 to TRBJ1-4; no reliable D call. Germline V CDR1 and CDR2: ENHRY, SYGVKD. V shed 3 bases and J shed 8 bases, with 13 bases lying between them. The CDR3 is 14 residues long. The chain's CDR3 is CAISDPDRGEKLFF. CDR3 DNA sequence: TGTGCCATCAGTGACCCGGATAGAGGGGAAAAACTGTTTTTT.

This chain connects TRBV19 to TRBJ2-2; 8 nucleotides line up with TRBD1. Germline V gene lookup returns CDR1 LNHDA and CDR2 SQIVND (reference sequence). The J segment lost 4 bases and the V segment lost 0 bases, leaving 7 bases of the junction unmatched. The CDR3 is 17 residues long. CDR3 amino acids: CASSIDLYRGVTGELFF. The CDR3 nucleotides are TGTGCCAGTAGTATAGATCTATACAGGGGGGTCACCGGGGAGCTGTTTTTT.

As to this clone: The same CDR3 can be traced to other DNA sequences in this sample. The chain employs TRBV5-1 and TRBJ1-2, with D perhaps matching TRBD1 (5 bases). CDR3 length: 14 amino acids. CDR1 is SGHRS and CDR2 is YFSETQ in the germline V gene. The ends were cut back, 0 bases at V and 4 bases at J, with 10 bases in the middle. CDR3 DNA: TGCGCCAGCAGCTTGGGGCAGGGTGCCTATGGCTACACCTTC. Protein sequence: CASSLGQGAYGYTF.

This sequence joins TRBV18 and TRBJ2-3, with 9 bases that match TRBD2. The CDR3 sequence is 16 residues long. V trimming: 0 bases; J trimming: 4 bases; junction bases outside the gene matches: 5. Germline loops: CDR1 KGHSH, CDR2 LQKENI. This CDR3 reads CASSPPNSGSSDTQYF. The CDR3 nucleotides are TGTGCCAGCTCACCACCAAATAGCGGGAGTTCAGATACGCAGTATTTT.

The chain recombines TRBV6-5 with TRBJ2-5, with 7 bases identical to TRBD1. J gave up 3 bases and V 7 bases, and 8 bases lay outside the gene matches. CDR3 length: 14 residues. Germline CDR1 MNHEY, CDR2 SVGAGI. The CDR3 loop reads CASNRQGWEETQYF. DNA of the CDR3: TGTGCCAGCAACCGACAGGGATGGGAAGAGACCCAGTACTTC.

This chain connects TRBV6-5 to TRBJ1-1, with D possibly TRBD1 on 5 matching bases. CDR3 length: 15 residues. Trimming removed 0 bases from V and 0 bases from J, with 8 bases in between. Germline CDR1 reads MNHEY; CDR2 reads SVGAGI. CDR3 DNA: TGTGCCAGCAGTTACTCACAGGCAATGAACACTGAAGCTTTCTTT. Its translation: CASSYSQAMNTEAFF.

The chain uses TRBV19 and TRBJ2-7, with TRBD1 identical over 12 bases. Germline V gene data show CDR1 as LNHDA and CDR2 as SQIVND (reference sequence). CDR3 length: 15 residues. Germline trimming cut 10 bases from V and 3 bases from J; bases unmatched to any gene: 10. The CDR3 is CATRVGTGGFYEQYF. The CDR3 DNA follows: TGTGCCACCCGAGTGGGGACAGGGGGCTTCTACGAGCAGTACTTC.

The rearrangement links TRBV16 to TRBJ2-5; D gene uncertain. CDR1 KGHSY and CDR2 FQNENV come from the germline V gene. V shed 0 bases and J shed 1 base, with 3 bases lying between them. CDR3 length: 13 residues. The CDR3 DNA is TGTGCCAGCAGCCAATCCCGCCAAGAGACCCAGTACTTC. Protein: CASSQSRQETQYF.

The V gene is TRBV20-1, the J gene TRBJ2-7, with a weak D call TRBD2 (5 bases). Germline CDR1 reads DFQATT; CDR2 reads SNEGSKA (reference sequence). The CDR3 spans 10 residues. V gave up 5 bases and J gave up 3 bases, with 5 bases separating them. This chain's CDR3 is CSAEGYEQYF. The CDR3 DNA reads TGCAGTGCTGAGGGCTACGAGCAGTACTTC.

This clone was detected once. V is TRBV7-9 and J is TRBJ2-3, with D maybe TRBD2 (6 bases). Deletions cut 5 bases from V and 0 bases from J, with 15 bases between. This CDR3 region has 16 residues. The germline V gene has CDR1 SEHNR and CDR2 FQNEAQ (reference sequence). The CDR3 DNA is TGTGCCAGCAGCACTTATAGCGGCCCTAGCACAGATACGCAGTATTTT. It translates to CASSTYSGPSTDTQYF.

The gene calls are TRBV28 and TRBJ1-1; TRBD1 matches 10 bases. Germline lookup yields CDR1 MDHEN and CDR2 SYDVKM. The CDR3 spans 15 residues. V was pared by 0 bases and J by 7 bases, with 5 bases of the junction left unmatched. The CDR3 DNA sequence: TGTGCCAGCAGTTTATGGCACGGGACAGGGGTTGAAGCTTTCTTT. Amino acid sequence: CASSLWHGTGVEAFF.

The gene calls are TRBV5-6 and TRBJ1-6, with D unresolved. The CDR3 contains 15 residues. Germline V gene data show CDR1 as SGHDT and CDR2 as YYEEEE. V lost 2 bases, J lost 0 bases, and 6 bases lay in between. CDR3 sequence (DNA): TGTGCCAGCAGCTTAAGGAGCTCCTATAATTCACCCCTCCACTTT. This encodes CASSLRSSYNSPLHF.

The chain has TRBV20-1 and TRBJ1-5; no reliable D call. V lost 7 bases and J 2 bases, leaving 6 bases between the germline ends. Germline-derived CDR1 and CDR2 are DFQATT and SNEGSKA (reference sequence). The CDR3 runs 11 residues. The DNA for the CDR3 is TGCAGTGTTACGGGCAATCAGCCCCAGCATTTT. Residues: CSVTGNQPQHF.